This T cell receptor (beta chain) was obtained from a study of T-cell reconstitution after alpha-beta-depleted transplantation in children listed by TCRdb under 2016. Background on the whole study: Using TCR repertoire profiling, the study quantitatively followed how T-cell immune reconstitution unfolded in children after TCRalphabeta/CD19-depleted allogeneic hematopoietic cell transplantation. The research as a whole found: The frequencies of hyperexpanded clones fell over the following months, and after one year, T-cell counts and TCRbeta diversity were mostly attributed to newly produced T cells. The apparently early recovery of alphabetaT-cell counts about two months after transplant reportedly depended on only several hundred rapidly expanded clones that came from non-depleted graft cells. In some patients, high TCRbeta diversity at day 60 was attributed to recipient T cells and intrathymic progenitors that had survived conditioning.

Ends trimmed: V by 5 bases, J by 7 bases; bases unmatched to a gene: 10. The CDR3 has 16 amino acids, counting the end cysteine and phenylalanine. Solely the CDR3 DNA is kept, with 48 bases framed from the first base. CDR1 and CDR2 (SGHTA, FQGNSA) derive from the germline V gene. The treatment or condition label for this specimen denotes: allogeneic hematopoietic cell transplantation with graft depleted of TCRalphabeta T cells and CD19 B cells. The children who served as transplant recipients had been given grafts of TCRalphabeta/CD19-depleted allogeneic hematopoietic cells. This clonotype was detected a few times. The antigen it recognizes is unknown. No clone much larger than this one lies a single base away; base qualities are absent. Library method: PCR. TCRdb lists the instrument as Illumina HiSeq 2500. TCR libraries were prepared with molecular barcoding, using unique molecular identifiers to normalize TCRbeta repertoire quantification. Starting from the raw public reads, TCRdb applied fastp trimming at Q25, assembled clones with MiXCR and retained in-frame beta chains. Rows with a matching CDR3 protein are joined into one entry that keeps the most common DNA and genes. Counted in this sample were about 210,000 distinct CDR3 sequences; around a sixth of them appeared once. The ten largest clonotypes hold 43% of the sample.

The source material was PBMCs, mostly from graft donor cells, sampled 360 days after TCRalphabeta/CD19-depleted stem cell transplant. This receptor was identified in a male patient aged 2 to 10 who had a stem cell transplant for acute lymphoblastic leukemia, so the T cells may come from the graft donor. The receptor chain draws on TRBV7-2 and TRBJ2-1, with 11 bases matching TRBD2. The CDR3 amino acid sequence is: CASSGMGLAELNEQFF. DNA sequence: TGTGCCAGCAGCGGGATGGGACTAGCGGAATTGAATGAGCAGTTCTTC. Extended through the reference TRBV7-2 and TRBJ2-1 proteins, this CDR3 yields the full variable domain: GAGVSQSPSNKVTEKGKDVELRCDPISGHTALYWYRQSLGQGLEFLIYFQGNSAPDKSGLPSDRFSAERTGGSVSTLTIQRTQQEDSAVYLCASSGMGLAELNEQFFGPGTRLTVL.